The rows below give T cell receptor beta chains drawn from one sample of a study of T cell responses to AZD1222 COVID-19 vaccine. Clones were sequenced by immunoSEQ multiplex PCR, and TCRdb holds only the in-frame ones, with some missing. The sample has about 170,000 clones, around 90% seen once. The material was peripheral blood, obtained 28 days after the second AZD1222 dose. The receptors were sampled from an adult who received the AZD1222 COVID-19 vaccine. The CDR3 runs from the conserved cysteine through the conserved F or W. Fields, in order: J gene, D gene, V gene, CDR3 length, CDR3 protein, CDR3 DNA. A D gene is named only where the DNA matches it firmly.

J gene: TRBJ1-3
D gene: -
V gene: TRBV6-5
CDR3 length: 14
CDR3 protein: CASRTGGSGNTIYF
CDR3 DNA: TGTGCCAGCAGGACAGGAGGGTCTGGAAACACCATATATTTT

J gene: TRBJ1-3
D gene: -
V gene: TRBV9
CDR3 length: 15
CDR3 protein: CASSAATASGNTIYF
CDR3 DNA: TGTGCCAGCAGCGCAGCAACGGCATCTGGAAACACCATATATTTT

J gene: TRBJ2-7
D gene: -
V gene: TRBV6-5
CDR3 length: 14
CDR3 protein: CASSRTLSSYEQYF
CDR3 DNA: TGTGCCAGCAGCCGGACCCTCAGCTCCTACGAGCAGTACTTC

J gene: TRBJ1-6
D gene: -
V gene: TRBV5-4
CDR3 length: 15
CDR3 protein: CASRPNGGALLPLHF
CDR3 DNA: TGTGCCAGCAGACCGAACGGGGGCGCCTTGTTACCCCTCCACTTT

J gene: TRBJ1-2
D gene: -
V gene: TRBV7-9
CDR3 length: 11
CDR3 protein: CASSTTAGYTF
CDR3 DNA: TGTGCCAGCAGCACGACAGCTGGCTACACCTTC

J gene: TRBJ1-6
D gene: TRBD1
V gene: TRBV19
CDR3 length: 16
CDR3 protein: CASSIAGRQGGSPLHF
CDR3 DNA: TGTGCCAGTAGTATAGCCGGAAGGCAGGGGGGTTCACCCCTCCACTTT

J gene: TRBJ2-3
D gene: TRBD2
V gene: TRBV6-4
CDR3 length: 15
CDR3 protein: CASSITSGGGDTQYF
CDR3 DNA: TGTGCCAGCAGTATAACTAGCGGGGGCGGAGATACGCAGTATTTT

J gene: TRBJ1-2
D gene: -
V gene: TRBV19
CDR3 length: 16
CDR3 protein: CASSTGDIRDLYGYTF
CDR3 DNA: TGTGCCAGTAGTACCGGGGACATCAGAGACTTGTATGGCTACACCTTC

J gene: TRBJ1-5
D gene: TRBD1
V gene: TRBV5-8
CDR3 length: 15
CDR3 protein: CASESRDSPYQPQHF
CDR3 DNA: TGTGCCAGCGAAAGCCGGGACAGCCCCTATCAGCCCCAGCATTTT

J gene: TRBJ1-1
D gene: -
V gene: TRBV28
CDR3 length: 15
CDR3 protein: CASSSLRGGRTEAFF
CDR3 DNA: TGTGCCAGCAGTTCTTTAAGAGGGGGGCGCACTGAAGCTTTCTTT

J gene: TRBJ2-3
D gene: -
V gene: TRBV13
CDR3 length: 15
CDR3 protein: CASSPLFERPDTQYF
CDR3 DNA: TGTGCCAGCAGCCCACTATTCGAGCGCCCAGATACGCAGTATTTT

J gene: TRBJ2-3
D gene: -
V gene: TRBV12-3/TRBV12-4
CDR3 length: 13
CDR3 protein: CASSNPLKDTQYF
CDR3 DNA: TGTGCCAGCAGCAATCCCTTAAAAGATACGCAGTATTTT

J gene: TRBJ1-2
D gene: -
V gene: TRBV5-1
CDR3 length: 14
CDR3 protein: CASSWETGSYGYTF
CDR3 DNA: TGCGCCAGCAGCTGGGAAACCGGTTCCTATGGCTACACCTTC

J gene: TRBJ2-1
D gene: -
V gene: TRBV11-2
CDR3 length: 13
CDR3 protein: CASSLSTHNEQFF
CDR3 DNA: TGTGCCAGCAGCCTATCTACCCACAATGAGCAGTTCTTC